Sequencing of this T cell receptor beta chain was carried out in a study of molecular identifiers for immune sequencing clone quantification. Study at large: Naive CD8 RNA (roughly 20,000 or 100,000 cells) was divided into five aliquots, with four sequenced.

General study findings and limits: Clones above 20 RNA copies contained over 99% of effector molecules but under 1% of naive ones.

Turning to this clonotype: Its matching antigen is unknown. Possible read error: a much larger clone is one base away.

The sorting of naive CD8 T cells used the CD8+CD4-CCR7+CD45RA+ phenotype. Germline CDR1 SNHLY, CDR2 FYNNEI. This CDR3 comprises 15 residues. Previously described methods with listed TCR primers produced the bulk TCR libraries. One entry per CDR3 protein, called by TCRdb with MiXCR from the PCR reads. This table holds approximately 590,000 distinct CDR3 sequences, roughly 23% found once. V is TRBV2 and J is TRBJ2-4, with 7 bases fitting TRBD2. The material sequenced was naive CD8+ T cells from blood, with Jurkat cell RNA spiked in. Described subset: FACS-sorted CD8+CD4-CCR7+CD45RA+ naive T cells. The sequence came from a human donor in good health. Some libraries in this study had Jurkat cell RNA spiked in. CDR3 coding DNA: TGTGCCAGCAGTGGGACACAGGCGGGGGTTAACATTCAGCACTTC. Translation gives CASSGTQAGVNIQHF.